This paragraph reports one T cell receptor beta chain. This clonotype was counted ten times or more. Its antigen is currently not known. The input lacks base qualities; no much larger clone sits a single base away. This sample was taken from a study of molecular identifiers for immune sequencing clone quantification (dated by TCRdb to about 2018). For the wider study: For a replicate experiment, RNA from approximately 20,000 or 100,000 naive CD8 T cells was divided into five aliquots, and four of the five aliquots were sequenced. This methods study benchmarked molecular-identifier clustering-based TCR repertoire sequencing (MIDCIRS) and TCR RNA copy counting, using CD8 T cells to do so.

Sequences MNHEY (CDR1) and SVGEGT (CDR2) are obtained from the germline V gene. Trimming accounts for 4 bases at V and 4 bases at J, while the number of junction bases matched to no gene is 5. The CDR3, from cysteine to phenylalanine, totals 14 residues. Here the CDR3 DNA is all that survives: 42 bases in frame from base 1. Library generation was performed with PCR. The instrument given in TCRdb is Illumina HiSeq 4000. Preparation of bulk TCR libraries followed a previously described approach, with the TCR primers listed in Table S5. The Qiagen AllPrep DNA/RNA kit was used to purify total RNA. Before analysis, reads from multiple sequencing runs of the same library were pooled. In the source study's methods: Reads were retained only if the reads had an exact TCR constant sequence, and the retained reads were trimmed to 150 nt and grouped according to their 12-nt molecular barcodes. Reads within each barcode group were sub-clustered using a 15% Levenshtein threshold, and quality-weighted consensus sequences were constructed for each RNA molecule. Non-functional sequences were removed, as were lower-count sequences one edit away from another. Based on fitting two negative binomial distributions, any barcode sub-cluster with under 20% of the maximum read count was discarded. TCRdb reprocessed the public reads (quality trimming at Q25 with fastp, clone calling with MiXCR) and kept in-frame beta chains. Rows are combined by CDR3 protein, so each entry shows the most common genes and DNA. What appears here as the V and J calls and clone size reflects TCRdb's work, not the paper's. The sample table lists a few hundred thousand distinct CDR3 sequences, roughly 23% of them with a count of one. The top ten hold roughly 0.81% of the sample.

Libraries of naive CD8 T cells were built from anywhere between roughly 17,000 and 1,000,000 sorted cells, with 10%, 30% or 50% of the purified RNA used. Naive CD8 T cells, defined as CD8+CD4-CCR7+CD45RA+, were FACS-sorted into RLT Plus buffer on a BD FACSAria II. Detection sensitivity was tested by spiking Jurkat RNA equal to some 11 TCR copies' worth into samples containing 20,000-1,000,000 naive CD8 T cells. CD8 T cells were enriched with RosetteSep CD8+ T Cell Enrichment Cocktail and Ficoll-Paque, followed by ACK red cell lysis. Results the study describes overall, beyond this receptor: Identical TCR molecules sharing a barcode could cause highly expanded clone sizes to be underestimated. Modeling estimated about three recovered TCR RNA copies per cell, compared with 9.5 to 10 by digital PCR, which implies about 30% capture efficiency. Spiked-in Jurkat TCR RNA equal to a single cell's worth was reported to be detectable even within 1,100,000 naive CD8 T cells. When barcode sub-clustering was left out, chimeric consensus sequences inflated TCR diversity, with chimeras reaching as high as 47%. Spiked-in Jurkat TCR RNA (10 copies' worth), which is not part of the donor repertoire, was contained in the naive libraries. In CMV-specific effector cells, clones with more than 20 RNA copies contained over 98% of molecules, whereas in naive cells such clones contained under 1% of molecules.

This sequence was found in a human donor in good health. Some libraries in this study had Jurkat cell RNA spiked in. The receptor chain draws on TRBV6-2 or TRBV6-3 and TRBJ2-7; 9 nucleotides in the junction match TRBD2. Sequencing used naive CD8+ T cells from blood, with Jurkat cell RNA spiked in. This specimen's cell subset or site label, interpreted: FACS-sorted CD8+CD4-CCR7+CD45RA+ naive T cells. CDR3 loop: CASSSGLATYEQYF. The DNA sequence is as follows: TGTGCCAGCAGTTCCGGACTAGCGACATACGAGCAGTACTTC.